The subject of this entry is one T cell receptor beta chain. This clonotype has at least ten counts. No antigen is known for it. The sample holds no much larger clone one base away, and base qualities are not on file. Stable hyperthyroidism was defined as no progression to ophthalmopathy within 18 months of follow-up. The hyperthyroidism patients were 18 to 65 years old and newly diagnosed, with a disease duration of less than 2 months. Patients were excluded if they had other autoimmune diseases, uncontrolled infections, pregnancy or lactation. Diagnosis relied on clinical symptoms, serum thyroxine, TRAb, thyroid ultrasound and orbital computed tomography. Using Ficoll-Paque density gradient centrifugation, PBMCs were isolated from about 9.4 ml of fresh peripheral blood. Trizol reagent was used to extract the total RNA, and its quality was then checked on an Agilent 2100 Bioanalyzer. For repertoire sequencing, the TCR beta CDR3 regions were amplified from RNA transcripts. A first-round RT-PCR used HTBI primers with the Qiagen OneStep RT-PCR kit, followed by a second-round multiplex PCR, size selection and purification. Sequencing of the libraries was carried out on an Illumina HiSeq2000 in paired-end mode with 100 bp reads. As for the authors' bioinformatics: SOAPnuke was used for read processing, and reads with adapters, uncalled bases, a mean Phred below 15, or no exact constant-primer or identifier match were discarded. COPE v1.2.5 was used to merge high-quality paired reads. Each unique nucleotide sequence was defined as a clonotype, and clonotypes were aligned to IMGT TRB V, D and J references with MiTCR v1.1. Only V-J combinations with frequency above 0.0001 were analysed, covering 98% to 99.2% of repertoires. For each V-J combination, a TCR clonal expansion and chaos score was defined as F50 clonal expansion divided by the chaos observed in the TCRdist matrix. Welch's t-statistics and random forest were used to reduce features to about a dozen V-J combinations, which were fed into a naive Bayes classifier. Thyroid-blood repertoire similarity was quantified with the Morisita-Horn index. TCRdb applied fastp at Q25 and MiXCR to the public reads, then kept only in-frame beta chains. For every CDR3 protein sequence, its rows merge into one entry that carries the most common genes and DNA. These V and J calls are TCRdb output, not the study's own analysis. Present in this sample are roughly 420,000 distinct CDR3 sequences, over 20% of which were seen just once. Roughly 3.2% of the sample rests with the top ten.

This sample was included in a study of Graves' ophthalmopathy and Graves' hyperthyroidism (dated by TCRdb to the late 2010s). As for the study more broadly: Peripheral blood was collected at initial diagnosis, before any treatment. To explore V-J signatures distinguishing ophthalmopathy from hyperthyroidism, a discovery set of around 97 patients (roughly 45 ophthalmopathy, 55 to 60 stable hyperthyroidism) was enrolled. In total, 120 to 150 blood samples were TCR-sequenced: fewer than 50 ophthalmopathy, some 80 hyperthyroidism and about 17 hyperthyroidism-to-ophthalmopathy patients. An independent validation cohort was composed of around 19 hyperthyroidism patients and 17 patients who later progressed from hyperthyroidism to ophthalmopathy. The approximately 100 discovery patients were randomly divided into training and test sets at a 7:3 ratio. In about 6 hyperthyroidism patients, the T-cell repertoire of thyroid tissue was compared with the T-cell repertoire of blood. Once sampling was done, hyperthyroidism patients were given methimazole at a starting dose of 30 mg daily, while ophthalmopathy patients were given high-dose intravenous methylprednisolone. To tell Graves' ophthalmopathy apart from Graves' hyperthyroidism, and to predict which patients would progress to ophthalmopathy, the study relied on TCR beta repertoire signatures. Findings and caveats that apply to the study as a whole: In validation, the model predicted ophthalmopathy progression with about 70% sensitivity and roughly 72% specificity; more than ten predicted patients were CT-confirmed with GO in a median of approximately 6.5 months. In cross-validation, the 13-signature model distinguished ophthalmopathy from stable hyperthyroidism with just over 85% sensitivity and over 81% specificity, while in the test set the corresponding values were about 80% and 75%. Sample size was not statistically predetermined, and group allocation was not concealed from the investigators. Most expanded thyroid clonotypes with a frequency above 0.001 also appeared in blood, which suggests that blood repertoires may reflect the immune response in the thyroid.

Spanning cysteine to phenylalanine, the CDR3 consists of 14 amino acids. Of the read, only the CDR3 DNA is kept; its 42 bases are in frame from base 1. From a lookup of the germline V gene, CDR1 and CDR2 are MNHNS and SASEGT. V is pruned by 3 bases and J by 7 bases, leaving 6 bases of the junction without a gene match. This TCR derives from a woman in her late teens or twenties with stable Graves' hyperthyroidism. Donor details come from another sample of the same person, matched by shared clones. The sample was peripheral blood. This chain is built from TRBV6-1 and TRBJ2-7; 10 central nucleotides agree with TRBD1. The DNA is TGTGCCAGCAGTGATACCGGGACAGGGGCAGAGCAGTACTTC. This encodes CASSDTGTGAEQYF.